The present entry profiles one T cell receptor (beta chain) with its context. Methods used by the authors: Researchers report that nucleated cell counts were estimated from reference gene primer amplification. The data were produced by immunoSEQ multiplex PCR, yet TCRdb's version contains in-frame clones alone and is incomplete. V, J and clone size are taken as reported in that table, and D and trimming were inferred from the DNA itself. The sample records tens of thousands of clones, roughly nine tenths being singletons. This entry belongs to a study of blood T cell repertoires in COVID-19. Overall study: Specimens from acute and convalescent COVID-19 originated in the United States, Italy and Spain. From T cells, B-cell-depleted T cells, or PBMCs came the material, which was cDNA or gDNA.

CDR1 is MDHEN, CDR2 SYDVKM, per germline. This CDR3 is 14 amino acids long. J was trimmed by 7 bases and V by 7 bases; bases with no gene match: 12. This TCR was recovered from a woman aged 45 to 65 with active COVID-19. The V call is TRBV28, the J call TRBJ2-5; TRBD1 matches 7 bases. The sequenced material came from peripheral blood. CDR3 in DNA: TGTGCCAGCAACGGACAGGACCCCAAGGGGACCCAGTACTTC. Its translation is CASNGQDPKGTQYF. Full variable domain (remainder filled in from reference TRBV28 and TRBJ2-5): DVKVTQSSRYLVKRTGEKVFLECVQDMDHENMFWYRQDPGLGLRLIYFSYDVKMKEKGDIPEGYSVSREKKERFSLILESASTNQTSMYLCASNGQDPKGTQYFGPGTRLLVL.